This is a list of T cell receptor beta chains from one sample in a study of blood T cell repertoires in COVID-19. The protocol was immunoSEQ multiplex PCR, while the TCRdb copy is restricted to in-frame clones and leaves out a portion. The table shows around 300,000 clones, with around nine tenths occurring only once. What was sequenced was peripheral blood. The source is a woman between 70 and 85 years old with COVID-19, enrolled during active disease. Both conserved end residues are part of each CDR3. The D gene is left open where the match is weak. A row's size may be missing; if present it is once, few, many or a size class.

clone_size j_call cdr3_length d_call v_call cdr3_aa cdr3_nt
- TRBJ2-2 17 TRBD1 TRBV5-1 CASSLMPQGVDTGELFF TGCGCCAGCAGCTTGATGCCACAGGGGGTCGACACCGGGGAGCTGTTTTTT
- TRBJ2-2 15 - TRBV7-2 CASTLGAANTGELFF TGTGCCAGCACCCTGGGGGCGGCGAACACCGGGGAGCTGTTTTTT
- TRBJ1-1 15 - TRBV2 CASRYDQGGNTEAFF TGTGCCAGCAGGTACGATCAGGGAGGAAACACTGAAGCTTTCTTT
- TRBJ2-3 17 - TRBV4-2 CASSRKATSPVGDTQYF TGTGCCAGCAGCCGGAAAGCGACCTCCCCTGTGGGAGATACGCAGTATTTT
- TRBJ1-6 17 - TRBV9 CASSASGVPSYNSPLHF TGTGCCAGCAGCGCCTCAGGGGTCCCCTCCTATAATTCACCCCTCCACTTT
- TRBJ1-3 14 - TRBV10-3 CAITGASSGNTIYF TGTGCCATCACTGGGGCTAGTTCTGGAAACACCATATATTTT
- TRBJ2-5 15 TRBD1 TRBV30 CAGYPGQGWRETQYF TGTGCCGGGTATCCAGGACAGGGGTGGCGGGAGACCCAGTACTTC
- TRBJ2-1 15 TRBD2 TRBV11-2 CATGSTSGGSNEQFF TGTGCCACCGGCTCCACTAGCGGGGGATCCAATGAGCAGTTCTTC
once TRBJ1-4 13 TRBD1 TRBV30 CAWRRDSGEKLFF TGTGCCTGGAGAAGGGACAGCGGGGAAAAACTGTTTTTT
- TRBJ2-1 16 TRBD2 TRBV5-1 CASSLTGGSSYNEQFF TGCGCCAGCAGCTTGACGGGGGGGAGCTCCTACAATGAGCAGTTCTTC
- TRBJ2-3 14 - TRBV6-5 CASSYASGTDTQYF TGTGCCAGCAGTTACGCGAGTGGCACAGATACGCAGTATTTT
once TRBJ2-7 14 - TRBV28 CASTAGGQPYEQYF TGTGCCAGCACGGCGGGGGGACAGCCGTACGAGCAGTACTTC
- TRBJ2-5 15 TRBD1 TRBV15 CATTLFGQGGETQYF TGTGCCACCACCCTGTTCGGACAGGGTGGGGAGACCCAGTACTTC
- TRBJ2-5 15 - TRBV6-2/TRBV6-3 CASSVLSDYQETQYF TGTGCCAGCAGTGTCTTGAGCGACTACCAAGAGACCCAGTACTTC
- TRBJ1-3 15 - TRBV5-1 CASSPGGQVGNTIYF TGCGCCAGCAGCCCGGGAGGACAAGTTGGAAACACCATATATTTT
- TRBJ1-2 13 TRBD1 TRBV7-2 CASSPQGADGYTF TGTGCCAGCAGCCCACAGGGGGCAGATGGCTACACCTTC
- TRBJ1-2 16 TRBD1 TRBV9 CASSVRRDRGFYGYTF TGTGCCAGCAGCGTTCGCCGGGACAGGGGATTTTATGGCTACACCTTC
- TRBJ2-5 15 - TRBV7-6 CASSLGGRLEETQYF TGTGCCAGCAGCTTAGGAGGGCGACTGGAAGAGACCCAGTACTTC
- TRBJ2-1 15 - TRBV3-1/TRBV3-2 CASSRGFGGYNEQFF TGTGCCAGCAGCCGCGGGTTCGGTGGCTACAATGAGCAGTTCTTC
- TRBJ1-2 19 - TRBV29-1 CSVLRPGNDPGLTENGYTF TGCAGCGTTCTCCGGCCAGGGAACGATCCGGGACTCACGGAGAATGGCTACACCTTC
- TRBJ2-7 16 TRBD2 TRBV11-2 CASSFEGTSGTYEQYF TGTGCCAGCAGCTTTGAAGGGACTAGCGGTACCTACGAGCAGTACTTC
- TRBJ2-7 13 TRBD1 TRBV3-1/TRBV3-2 CASSSGQAMIQYF TGTGCCAGCAGCTCAGGACAGGCTATGATCCAGTACTTC
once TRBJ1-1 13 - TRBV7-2 CASSSSGETEAFF TGTGCCAGCAGCTCCTCAGGGGAAACTGAAGCTTTCTTT
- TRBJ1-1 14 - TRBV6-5 CASSTATGNTEAFF TGTGCCAGCAGTACCGCAACAGGGAACACTGAAGCTTTCTTT
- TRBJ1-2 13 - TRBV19 CASSIEQRYGYTF TGTGCCAGTAGTATAGAACAGAGATATGGCTACACCTTC
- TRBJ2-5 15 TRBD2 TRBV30 CAWSVGGGPQETQYF TGTGCCTGGAGTGTTGGCGGGGGGCCACAAGAGACCCAGTACTTC
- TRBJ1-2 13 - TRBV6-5 CASSSEALYGYTF TGTGCCAGCAGTTCTGAGGCACTCTATGGCTACACCTTC
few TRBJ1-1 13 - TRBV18 CASSPFPDSEAFF TGTGCCAGCTCACCGTTCCCGGACAGCGAAGCTTTCTTT
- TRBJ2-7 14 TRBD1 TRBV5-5 CASSDFRGTYEQYF TGTGCCAGCAGCGATTTCAGGGGGACCTACGAGCAGTACTTC
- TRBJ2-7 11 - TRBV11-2 CASSFGVEQYF TGTGCCAGCAGCTTCGGGGTCGAGCAGTACTTC
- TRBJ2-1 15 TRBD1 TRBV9 CASSPMGQGGNEQFF TGTGCCAGCAGCCCTATGGGACAGGGGGGGAATGAGCAGTTCTTC
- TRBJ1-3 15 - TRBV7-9 CASSLEQLAGNTIYF TGTGCCAGCAGCTTAGAACAGCTAGCGGGAAACACCATATATTTT
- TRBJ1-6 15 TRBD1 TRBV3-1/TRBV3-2 CASSPYDRATSPLHF TGTGCCAGCAGCCCGTACGACAGGGCGACATCACCCCTCCACTTT
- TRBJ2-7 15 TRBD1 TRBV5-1 CASSARGPSSYEQYF TGCGCCAGCAGCGCCAGGGGGCCGAGCTCCTACGAGCAGTACTTC
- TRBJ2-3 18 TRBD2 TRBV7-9 CASSLTNPRGGLTDTQYF TGTGCCAGCAGCCTAACGAACCCGCGGGGGGGCCTCACAGATACGCAGTATTTT
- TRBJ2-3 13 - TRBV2 CASSDRLPDTQYF TGTGCCAGCAGTGATCGACTGCCCGATACGCAGTATTTT
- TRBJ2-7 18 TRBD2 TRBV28 CASSYFDLAGGSFYEQYF TGTGCCAGCAGTTATTTTGACCTAGCGGGGGGGTCTTTCTACGAGCAGTACTTC
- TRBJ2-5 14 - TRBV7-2 CASSLGAGSETQYF TGTGCCAGCAGCTTGGGGGCAGGGTCGGAGACCCAGTACTTC
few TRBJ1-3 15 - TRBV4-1 CASSPTETPGNTIYF TGCGCCAGCAGCCCGACAGAGACCCCTGGAAACACCATATATTTT
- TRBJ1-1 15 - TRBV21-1 CASSRDSRQVPEAFF TGTGCCAGCAGTAGGGACTCCCGGCAGGTCCCTGAAGCTTTCTTT
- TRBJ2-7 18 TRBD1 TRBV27 CASSPGDRGVRYSYEQYF TGTGCCAGCAGTCCAGGGGACAGAGGGGTGAGGTACTCCTACGAGCAGTACTTC
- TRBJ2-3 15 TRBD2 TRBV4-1 CASRNQGGGTDTQYF TGCGCCAGCAGGAATCAGGGAGGGGGCACAGATACGCAGTATTTT
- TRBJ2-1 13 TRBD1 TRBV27 CASRGWTGHEQFF TGTGCCAGTCGGGGGTGGACAGGGCATGAGCAGTTCTTC
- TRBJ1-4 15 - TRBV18 CASSPPEGANEKLFF TGTGCCAGCTCACCACCTGAAGGGGCTAATGAAAAACTGTTTTTT
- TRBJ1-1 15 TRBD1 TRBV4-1 CASSLLTGLNTEAFF TGCGCCAGCAGCCTTCTGACAGGGTTGAACACTGAAGCTTTCTTT
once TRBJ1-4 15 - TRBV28 CASSRSDIFNEKLFF TGTGCCAGCAGTCGCTCCGACATCTTTAATGAAAAACTGTTTTTT
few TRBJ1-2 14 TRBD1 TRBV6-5 CASRGGQGAYGYTF TGTGCCAGCAGGGGAGGACAGGGGGCTTATGGCTACACCTTC
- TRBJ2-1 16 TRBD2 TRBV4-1 CASSQVLAGGPHEQFF TGCGCCAGCAGCCAGGTCCTAGCGGGGGGGCCGCATGAGCAGTTCTTC
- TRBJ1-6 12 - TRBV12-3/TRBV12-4 CASSPGLSPLHF TGTGCCAGCAGCCCCGGACTGTCACCCCTCCACTTT
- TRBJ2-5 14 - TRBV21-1 CASSKAFYQETQYF TGTGCCAGCAGCAAAGCGTTCTACCAAGAGACCCAGTACTTC